Presented here are 16 T cell receptor beta chains from one specimen sequenced in a study of cytomegalovirus exposure and HLA in healthy donors. Amplification used 60 Vbeta primers and 13 Jbeta primers. Sequencing used immunoSEQ multiplex PCR; TCRdb keeps in-frame clones, though not all of them. This listing includes about 76,000 clones. The specimen sequenced was PBMCs. These receptors were obtained from a woman in her thirties or forties in good health and CMV-seropositive.

The rearrangement uses TRBV28 and TRBJ1-2; 8 bases are shared with TRBD1. Per the germline V gene, CDR1 is MDHEN and CDR2 is SYDVKM. CDR3 length: 16 amino acids. V was clipped by 1 base and J by 4 bases; unmatched bases: 8. The CDR3 sequence: CASSLLQGAQGYGYTF. CDR3 bases: TGTGCCAGCAGTTTATTGCAGGGGGCGCAGGGCTATGGCTACACCTTC.

V gene TRBV6-4 combines with J gene TRBJ1-2, with D maybe TRBD1 (5 bases). The length of the CDR3 is 13 residues. Deletions cut 4 bases from V and 4 bases from J, with 10 bases between. Per the germline V gene, CDR1 is MRHNA and CDR2 is SNTAGT. The CDR3 nucleotides are TGTGCCAGCAGTGCGAGCCAGGGCTATGGCTACACCTTC. It translates to CASSASQGYGYTF.

V gene TRBV18 combines with J gene TRBJ1-2; D might be TRBD1 (5 bases). CDR3 length: 18 amino acids. Trimming shortened V by 4 bases and J by 0 bases, and 21 bases separated the two germline ends. From germline, CDR1 is KGHSH and CDR2 LQKENI. The CDR3 bases are TGTGCCAGCTCACTCCTAGAGACAGAGCGATGCCCTAACTATGGCTACACCTTC. It translates to CASSLLETERCPNYGYTF.

The chain uses TRBV9 and TRBJ1-2; 7 bases map to TRBD1. Germline CDR1 and CDR2: SGDLS and YYNGEE. Trimming took 3 bases from V and 3 from J; bases not matched to a gene: 5. This CDR3 region has 14 residues. The CDR3 DNA reads TGTGCCAGCAGCGGCCGGGACAGTGACTATGGCTACACCTTC. Protein product: CASSGRDSDYGYTF.

V and J are TRBV7-8 and TRBJ2-7, with D unclear. Germline V lookup: CDR1 SGHVS, CDR2 FQNEAQ. CDR3 length equals 12 residues. V shed 1 base and J shed 9 bases, with 10 bases lying between them. The CDR3 DNA follows: TGTGCCAGCAGCTTAGATCTTACTGCGCAGTACTTC. Protein product: CASSLDLTAQYF.

V is TRBV5-4 and J is TRBJ1-2, with D possibly TRBD1 on 6 matching bases. Between the trimmed V and J ends, which lost 10 bases and 12 bases, there was a span of 25 bases. Germline V CDR1 and CDR2: SGHNT, YYREEE (reference sequence). The CDR3 has 13 amino acids. The CDR3 is CAGGPGKANLDTF. The CDR3 nucleotides are TGTGCCGGGGGCCCGGGAAAGGCTAACCTCGACACCTTC.

This rearrangement joins TRBV10-1 to TRBJ2-3, with 11 bases identical to TRBD2. The CDR3 extends over 17 amino acids. V shed 3 bases, J shed 4 bases, and the junction held 9 bases outside the gene matches. Germline CDR1 is WNHNN and CDR2 is SYGVQD (reference sequence). Written as DNA, the CDR3 is TGCGCCAGCAGTGATTCACAGACTAGCGGGGTGGCAGATACGCAGTATTTT. This gives the protein CASSDSQTSGVADTQYF.

This chain connects TRBV9 to TRBJ1-2; 7 positions match TRBD1. The length of the CDR3 is 11 residues. Germline CDR1 is SGDLS and CDR2 is YYNGEE. Trimming cost V 0 bases and J 11 bases; bases outside gene matches: 1. CDR3 protein: CASSVGGQYTF. For the CDR3, the DNA is TGTGCCAGCAGCGTAGGGGGACAGTACACCTTC.

V is TRBV29-1 and J is TRBJ2-3, with 8 bases aligning to TRBD1. This CDR3 spans 12 amino acids. Germline V gives CDR1 SQVTM, CDR2 ANQGSEA. V dropped 6 bases and J dropped 5; count of bases not matched to a gene: 4. CDR3 region: CSVRTGGDTQYF. CDR3 DNA sequence: TGCAGCGTGAGAACAGGGGGAGATACGCAGTATTTT.

The V and J genes are TRBV7-3 and TRBJ2-5; the match to TRBD2 covers 10 bases. The CDR3 has 18 amino acids. The germline V gene has CDR1 SGHTA and CDR2 FQGTGA. V shed 5 bases and J 3 bases; nucleotides not matched to a gene: 15. The CDR3 is CASSLGASGSPSEETQYF. The CDR3 DNA reads TGTGCCAGCAGCCTAGGGGCTAGCGGGAGCCCTAGCGAAGAGACCCAGTACTTC.

The J gene is TRBJ1-3, the V gene TRBV6-1, with 8 bases identical to TRBD1. V lost 5 bases and J lost 3; bases outside the gene matches: 3. CDR1 is MNHNS, CDR2 SASEGT, per germline. There are 14 residues in the CDR3. CDR3 residues: CASSRTGGGNTIYF. The CDR3 DNA reads TGTGCCAGCAGTCGTACAGGGGGTGGAAACACCATATATTTT.

The chain combines TRBV7-8 with TRBJ2-1; 9 positions agree with TRBD2. Unmatched junction bases numbered 9, after V lost 4 bases and J lost 2 bases. This CDR3 spans 17 amino acids. CDR1 SGHVS and CDR2 FQNEAQ come from the germline V gene. This CDR3 is CASSSSLAGVTYNEQFF. DNA of the CDR3: TGTGCCAGCAGCTCATCCTTAGCGGGAGTCACCTACAATGAGCAGTTCTTC.

V usage is TRBV15 and J usage is TRBJ2-1; TRBD2 matches 10 bases. The CDR3 is 17 residues long. Germline V gives CDR1 LNHNV, CDR2 YYDKDF (reference sequence). V lost 8 bases, J lost 7 bases, and 17 bases stayed unmatched. CDR3 protein: CATPRATEREGRNEQFF. In DNA form, the CDR3 reads TGTGCCACCCCTAGAGCAACTGAGCGGGAGGGCCGTAATGAGCAGTTCTTC.

The rearrangement joins TRBV11-2 to TRBJ1-2, with a possible D match to TRBD1 (5 bases). There are 20 residues in the CDR3. Germline V lookup: CDR1 SGHAT, CDR2 FQNNGV. Trimming left V 0 bases short and J 0 bases short, with 23 bases between. This CDR3 is CASSLDPPRGPRQPNYGYTF. In DNA, the CDR3 is TGTGCCAGCAGCTTAGATCCGCCGCGGGGACCGAGACAACCTAACTATGGCTACACCTTC.

The chain is built from TRBV19 and TRBJ1-3; D call uncertain. The germline gives CDR1 LNHDA, CDR2 SQIVND (reference sequence). This CDR3 comprises 15 residues. Trimming shortened V by 6 bases and J by 1 base, and 13 bases separated the two germline ends. The CDR3 DNA is TGTGCCAGTAGCCTAGAGGTCCCTTCTGGAAACACCATATATTTT. Translating gives CASSLEVPSGNTIYF.

The chain is built from TRBV15 and TRBJ2-7; 7 bases are shared with TRBD2. The ends lost 1 base at V and 1 base at J; junction bases unmatched: 1. The germline V gene has CDR1 LNHNV and CDR2 YYDKDF (reference sequence). This CDR3 comprises 14 residues. CDR3 loop: CATSRGGGSYEQYF. The CDR3 coding sequence is TGTGCCACCAGCAGAGGGGGGGGGTCCTACGAGCAGTACTTC.